This passage covers 12 T cell receptor beta chains from one sample sequenced in a study of T cell responses to AZD1222 COVID-19 vaccine (dated by TCRdb to about 2021). The library was made by the immunoSEQ multiplex PCR assay. Held by TCRdb, this immuneACCESS table contains in-frame sequences only and omits some clones. Under half of the omission traces to an unresolved V gene where checked; the cause of the rest is unknown. In this sample the table shows over 150,000 clones, 85% to 90% of which occur a single time. The leading ten clones occupy around 4.4% of the sample. The label giving this sample's time point can be read as: about 28 days (+/-7) after the second vaccine dose. The specimen comprised peripheral blood, sampled 28 days after the second AZD1222 dose. The receptors were gathered from an adult who received the AZD1222 COVID-19 vaccine.

The chain recombines TRBV12-3 or TRBV12-4 with TRBJ1-6; no definite D call. CDR3 length: 11 residues. Between the trimmed V and J ends, which lost 1 base and 10 bases, there was a span of 2 bases. The CDR3 here is CASSLESPLHF. DNA of the CDR3: TGTGCCAGCAGTTTAGAGTCACCCCTCCACTTT.

The rearrangement links TRBV9 to TRBJ2-3; unclear D gene. CDR3 length: 15 amino acids. Trimming removed 0 bases at V and 5 bases at J, with 13 bases between. Germline V gene data show CDR1 as SGDLS and CDR2 as YYNGEE. The CDR3, as DNA: TGTGCCAGCAGCGTAGGCGGCAAGCCGGGAGATACGCAGTATTTT. Amino acids: CASSVGGKPGDTQYF. Full variable domain (missing parts from reference TRBV9 and TRBJ2-3): DSGVTQTPKHLITATGQRVTLRCSPRSGDLSVYWYQQSLDQGLQFLIQYYNGEERAKGNILERFSAQQFPDLHSELNLSSLELGDSALYFCASSVGGKPGDTQYFGPGTRLTVL.

This chain connects TRBV6-5 to TRBJ2-2; D remains unclear. With 2 bases removed from V and 7 bases from J, the gap between germline ends came to 14 bases. This CDR3 has 15 residues. CDR1 and CDR2 (germline): MNHEY, SVGAGI. CDR3 sequence reads: CASSYVGGVGGELFF. The CDR3 DNA sequence: TGTGCCAGCAGTTACGTCGGTGGAGTCGGCGGGGAGCTGTTTTTT.

The chain recombines TRBV27 with TRBJ1-2; D is possibly TRBD1 (6 bases). This CDR3 contains 15 residues. Germline V gives CDR1 MNHEY, CDR2 SMNVEV (reference sequence). Trimming shortened V by 4 bases and J by 5 bases, and 17 bases separated the two germline ends. The chain's CDR3 is CASSSGQQGFYGYTF. In nucleotides, the CDR3 is TGTGCCAGCAGTTCGGGACAACAGGGATTTTATGGCTACACCTTC.

The chain combines TRBV18 with TRBJ1-4; D is ambiguous. The ends were cut back, 3 bases at V and 0 bases at J, with 5 bases in the middle. The CDR3 sequence is 14 residues long. Germline CDR1 KGHSH, CDR2 LQKENI. The CDR3 DNA is TGTGCCAGCTCACCGATGACAACTAATGAAAAACTGTTTTTT. This codes for CASSPMTTNEKLFF.

The chain couples TRBV6-1 to TRBJ1-5; unclear D gene. V lost 1 base to trimming and J lost 2 bases, with 12 bases between them. The germline V gene has CDR1 MNHNS and CDR2 SASEGT. This CDR3 contains 16 residues. The CDR3 DNA follows: TGTGCCAGCAGTGAAGTGGTCAGGCTGGGCAATCAGCCCCAGCATTTT. Translating gives CASSEVVRLGNQPQHF.

The chain has TRBV6-5 and TRBJ1-4; D uncertain. With 2 bases removed from V and 4 bases from J, the gap between germline ends came to 11 bases. From germline, CDR1 is MNHEY and CDR2 SVGAGI. The CDR3 totals 15 residues. For the CDR3, the DNA is TGTGCCAGCAGTTACGACGCCAGCCGTAATGAAAAACTGTTTTTT. Protein: CASSYDASRNEKLFF.

The chain uses TRBV7-2 and TRBJ2-1, with 10 nucleotides matching TRBD2. V trimming: 4 bases; J trimming: 4 bases; junction bases outside the gene matches: 4. CDR1 is SGHTA, CDR2 FQGNSA, per germline. The CDR3 has 15 residues. The DNA of the CDR3 is TGTGCCAGCAGCTCTAGCGGGGGAGTTTACAATGAGCAGTTCTTC. Its protein is CASSSSGGVYNEQFF.

CDR3 sequence reads: CASSPYPGGGANYGYTF. CDR3 bases: TGTGCCAGTAGTCCCTACCCCGGCGGAGGAGCTAACTATGGCTACACCTTC. The chain combines TRBV19 with TRBJ1-2; D is uncertain. Trimming stripped 5 bases from V and 0 bases from J, with 19 bases between. This CDR3 region has 17 residues. CDR1 and CDR2 from the germline V gene are LNHDA and SQIVND (reference sequence).

The chain uses TRBV7-2 and TRBJ1-2, with a possible D match to TRBD1 (6 bases). Per germline, CDR1 SGHTA and CDR2 FQGNSA. The V and J ends lost 0 bases and 5 bases respectively, with 10 bases between them. This CDR3 has 14 amino acids. The CDR3 DNA reads TGTGCCAGCAGCTTAGCTGGGGGGCCTTATGGCTACACCTTC. Protein sequence: CASSLAGGPYGYTF.

The chain has TRBV6-5 and TRBJ2-7, with TRBD2 matching 14 bases. CDR3 length: 15 residues. Germline V CDR1 and CDR2: MNHEY, SVGAGI. Trimming removed 6 bases from V and 5 bases from J; junction bases left unmatched: 6. The CDR3 nucleotides are TGTGCCAGCAGCGGGGGACTAGCGGGGGTGGACGAGCAGTACTTC. Protein: CASSGGLAGVDEQYF.

CDR3 in DNA: TGTGCCAGCAGTGACGTCCCTGGGGCCGGTTTTTCACCCCTCCACTTT. Translated: CASSDVPGAGFSPLHF. The chain links TRBV6-4 to TRBJ1-6, with D perhaps matching TRBD1 (5 bases). CDR1 and CDR2 (germline): MRHNA, SNTAGT. This CDR3 region has 16 residues. V dropped 2 bases and J dropped 9 bases, with 17 bases sitting between them.